The sequence of this T cell receptor (beta chain) was determined in a study of blood T cell repertoires in COVID-19. Across the whole study: The United States, Italy and Spain provided the acute and convalescent COVID-19 samples. Sources were T cells, B-cell-depleted T cells, or PBMCs; the material itself was cDNA or gDNA.

V was trimmed by 4 bases and J by 2 bases, leaving 12 bases between them. Germline CDR1 is SGHNT and CDR2 is YYREEE (reference sequence). CDR3 size: 14 residues. Seattle enrolled patients during active infection and tracked them longitudinally. Data came from immunoSEQ multiplex PCR; TCRdb stores just in-frame clones and leaves some out. Among around 360,000 clones listed, more than 75% were seen once. This TCR was recovered from a woman aged 30 to 39 with COVID-19, enrolled during active disease. The sample taken for sequencing was peripheral blood. The rearrangement uses TRBV5-4 and TRBJ2-5; D call uncertain. The CDR3 sequence is CASSTPGSQETQYF. The CDR3 nucleotides read TGTGCCAGCAGCACTCCCGGTTCACAAGAGACCCAGTACTTC.